This entry features one TCR beta chain sequence. Its antigen is undetermined. Calling Graves' hyperthyroidism stable meant ophthalmopathy did not progress within 18 months. Patients were aged 18 to 65, had disease duration under 2 months, and had newly diagnosed hyperthyroidism. TCR beta CDR3 regions were amplified from RNA. TCR CDR3 regions were first amplified by RT-PCR with HTBI primers. From the multiplex PCR reads, TCRdb called clonotypes with MiXCR, one entry per CDR3 protein. The sample holds about 360,000 distinct CDR3 sequences, about 13% seen once. Germline-derived CDR1 and CDR2 are MGHRA and YSYEKL. The CDR3 runs to 14 residues. V was pared by 2 bases and J by 3 bases, with 11 bases between. These data are taken from a study of T cells in Graves' hyperthyroidism and ophthalmopathy. Regarding the study as a whole: Most thyroid clonotypes expanded above 0.001 were also detected in blood.

Sample: blood. This chain connects TRBV4-1 to TRBJ2-7; D might be TRBD1 (6 bases). This TCR was sampled from a woman aged 18-29 years with Graves' hyperthyroidism. DNA of the CDR3: TGCGCCAGCAGCCAACAGGGGACAAACTACGAGCAGTACTTC. It yields the protein CASSQQGTNYEQYF.